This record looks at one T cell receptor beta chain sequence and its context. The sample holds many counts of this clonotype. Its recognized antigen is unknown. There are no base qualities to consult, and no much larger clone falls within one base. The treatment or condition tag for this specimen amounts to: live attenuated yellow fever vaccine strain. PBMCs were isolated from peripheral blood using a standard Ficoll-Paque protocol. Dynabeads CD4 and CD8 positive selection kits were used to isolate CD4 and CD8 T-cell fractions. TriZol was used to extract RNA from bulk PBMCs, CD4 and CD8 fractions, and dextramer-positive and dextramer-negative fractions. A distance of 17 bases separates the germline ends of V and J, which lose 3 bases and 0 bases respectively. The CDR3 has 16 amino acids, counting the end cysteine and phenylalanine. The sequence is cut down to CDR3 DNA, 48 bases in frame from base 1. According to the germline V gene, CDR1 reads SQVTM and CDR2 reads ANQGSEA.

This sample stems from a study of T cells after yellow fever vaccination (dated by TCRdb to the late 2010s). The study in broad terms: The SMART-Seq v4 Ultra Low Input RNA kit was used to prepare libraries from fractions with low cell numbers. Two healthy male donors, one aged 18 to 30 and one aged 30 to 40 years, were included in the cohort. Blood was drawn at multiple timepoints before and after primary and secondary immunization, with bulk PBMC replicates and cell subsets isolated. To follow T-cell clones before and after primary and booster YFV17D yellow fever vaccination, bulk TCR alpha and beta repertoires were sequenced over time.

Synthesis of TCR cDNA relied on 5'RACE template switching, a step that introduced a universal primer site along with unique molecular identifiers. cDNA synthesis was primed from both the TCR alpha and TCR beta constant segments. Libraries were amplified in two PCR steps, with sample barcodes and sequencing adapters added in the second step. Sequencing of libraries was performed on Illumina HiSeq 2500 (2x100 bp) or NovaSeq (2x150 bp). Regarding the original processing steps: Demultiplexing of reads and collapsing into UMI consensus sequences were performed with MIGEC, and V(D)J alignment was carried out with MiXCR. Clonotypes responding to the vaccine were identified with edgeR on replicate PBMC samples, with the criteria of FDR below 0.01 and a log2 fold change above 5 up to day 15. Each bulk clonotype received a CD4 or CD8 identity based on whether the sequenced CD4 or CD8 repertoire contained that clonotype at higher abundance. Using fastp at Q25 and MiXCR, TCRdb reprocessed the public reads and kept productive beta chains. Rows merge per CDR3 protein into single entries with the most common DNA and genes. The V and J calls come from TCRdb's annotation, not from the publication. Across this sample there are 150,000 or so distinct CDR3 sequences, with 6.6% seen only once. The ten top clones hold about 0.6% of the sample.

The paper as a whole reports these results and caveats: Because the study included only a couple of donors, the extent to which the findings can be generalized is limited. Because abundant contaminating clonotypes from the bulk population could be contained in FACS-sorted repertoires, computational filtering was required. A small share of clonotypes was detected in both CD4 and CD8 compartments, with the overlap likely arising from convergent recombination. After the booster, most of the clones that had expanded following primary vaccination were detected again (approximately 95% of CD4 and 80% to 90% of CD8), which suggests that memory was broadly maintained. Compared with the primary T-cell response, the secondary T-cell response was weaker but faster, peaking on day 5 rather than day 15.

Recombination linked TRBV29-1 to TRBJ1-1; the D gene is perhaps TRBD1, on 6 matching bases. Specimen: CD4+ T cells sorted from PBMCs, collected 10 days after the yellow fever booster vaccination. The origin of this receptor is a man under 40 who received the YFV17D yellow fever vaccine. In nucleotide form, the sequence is TGCAGCGTTGATGACGGGGGGCTCCCAATGAACACTGAAGCTTTCTTT. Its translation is CSVDDGGLPMNTEAFF.